The rows below give T cell receptor beta chains drawn from one sample of a study of blood T cell repertoires in COVID-19. This table comes from immunoSEQ multiplex PCR, and its TCRdb copy is limited to in-frame clones, with some not included. The table lists approximately 70,000 clones, 87% of them singletons. Sequenced sample: peripheral blood. These receptors all come from a man aged 45 to 65 with active COVID-19. The CDR3 runs from the conserved cysteine through the conserved F or W. The D gene is left open where the match is weak. Clone size is stated in some rows and not others, as once, few, many or a class when expanded.

.,TRBV6-6,TRBJ1-1,.,TGTGCCAGCAGCCGATTAAGGGGCACTGAAGCTTTCTTT,CASSRLRGTEAFF
.,TRBV6-5,TRBJ2-1,TRBD2,TGTGCCAGCAGTCCTGGACTAGCGGGTGTAAATGAGCAGTTCTTC,CASSPGLAGVNEQFF
.,TRBV28,TRBJ1-1,.,TGTGCCAGCAGTGCCGACGGACGGGGTATATCTTTCTTT,CASSADGRGISFF
.,TRBV6-6,TRBJ1-2,.,TGTGCCAGCAGTAGCCGAACGTCGGTAGACTATGGCTACACCTTC,CASSSRTSVDYGYTF
.,TRBV5-5,TRBJ2-2,TRBD2,TGTGCCAGCAGCTTGTGGCTAGCGGGAGGTACCGGGGAGCTGTTTTTT,CASSLWLAGGTGELFF
.,TRBV28,TRBJ1-6,.,TGTGCCAGCAGCCAAGGAGGGGTCAATTCGCCCCTCCACTTT,CASSQGGVNSPLHF
.,TRBV27,TRBJ1-4,.,TGTGCCAGCCTACGTCGTGAAAAACTGTTTTTT,CASLRREKLFF
.,TRBV30,TRBJ1-5,TRBD1,TGTGCCTGGAGACGATCCGGGACAGGGGGATTGTCTCCCCAGCATTTT,CAWRRSGTGGLSPQHF
.,TRBV4-3,TRBJ1-2,TRBD1,TGCGCCAGCAGCCAAAACAGGGGGGACTATGGCTACACCTTC,CASSQNRGDYGYTF
.,TRBV19,TRBJ2-7,.,TGTGCCAGTAGCGACAGCTACGAGCAGTACTTC,CASSDSYEQYF
.,TRBV7-9,TRBJ1-1,.,TGTGCCAGCAGGTTAGCGGGGCAGGGTCTTGAAGCTTTCTTT,CASRLAGQGLEAFF
.,TRBV5-1,TRBJ1-1,.,TGCGCCAGCAGCTGGGGCCAGGACACTGAAGCTTTCTTT,CASSWGQDTEAFF
.,TRBV27,TRBJ2-3,.,TGTGCCAGCAGTTTAGCAGGGGTCACAGATACGCAGTATTTT,CASSLAGVTDTQYF
.,TRBV5-1,TRBJ2-2,TRBD1,TGCGCCAGCAGCAGACAGGGGGCGGCCGGGGAGCTGTTTTTT,CASSRQGAAGELFF
.,TRBV6-5,TRBJ2-7,.,TGTGCCAGCTCCCCGGGTGTATACGAGCAGTACTTC,CASSPGVYEQYF
.,TRBV4-1,TRBJ2-7,TRBD1,TGCGCCAGCTGGGGGACAGGTGGCGAGCAGTACTTC,CASWGTGGEQYF
.,TRBV6-6,TRBJ1-1,.,TGTGCCAGCAGTCCGCCCCCCCAGAATACAGGGGAAGCTTTCTTT,CASSPPPQNTGEAFF
.,TRBV19,TRBJ1-4,TRBD1,TGTGCCAGCAAGACCCGCCGACAGGGGACTAATGAAAAACTGTTTTTT,CASKTRRQGTNEKLFF
.,TRBV30,TRBJ1-2,TRBD1,TGTGCCTGGAGGGACAGGTACTATGGCTACACCTTC,CAWRDRYYGYTF
.,TRBV30,TRBJ1-4,.,TGTGCCTGGAGCTCGACAGACAGACGTAATGAAAAACTGTTTTTT,CAWSSTDRRNEKLFF
.,TRBV27,TRBJ2-3,TRBD2,TGTGCCAGCAGTTCGCTTGGGGGACTAGCGGGAGTCGTAGATACGCAGTATTTT,CASSSLGGLAGVVDTQYF
.,TRBV28,TRBJ1-2,TRBD1,TGTGCCAGCAGTTCTCCCACAGGGGTGAACTATGGCTACACCTTC,CASSSPTGVNYGYTF
.,TRBV12-3/TRBV12-4,TRBJ2-1,TRBD2,TGTGCCAGCAGCCCGACTAGCGGGAGTGAGCAGTTCTTC,CASSPTSGSEQFF
.,TRBV24-1,TRBJ1-2,.,TGTGCCACCAGTGCCCGGGCGGGCTATGGCTACACCTTC,CATSARAGYGYTF
.,TRBV29-1,TRBJ2-1,TRBD2,TGCAGCGTACTCCCGGGACTAGCGGGGTACAATGAGCAGTTCTTC,CSVLPGLAGYNEQFF
.,TRBV19,TRBJ2-7,TRBD2,TGTGCCACCGGGTCGGGGGGAACCCTCTACGAGCAGTACTTC,CATGSGGTLYEQYF
.,TRBV19,TRBJ1-2,.,TGTGCCAGTAGGCGGACAGCAGCATCCGGCGGGAACTATGGCTACACCTTC,CASRRTAASGGNYGYTF
.,TRBV28,TRBJ2-7,TRBD2,TGTGCCAGCAGTGGATTATCAGCGGGAGCCTACGAGCAGTACTTC,CASSGLSAGAYEQYF
.,TRBV28,TRBJ1-2,.,TGTGCCAGCAGTTCACAGTCAGGGTTGTGGGGCTACACCTTC,CASSSQSGLWGYTF
.,TRBV7-2,TRBJ1-4,.,TGTGCCAGCAGCTTAGGACAGCCGACCTTAGGTGAAAAACTGTTTTTT,CASSLGQPTLGEKLFF
.,TRBV6-5,TRBJ1-1,.,TGTGCCAGCAGTCCCGCGGAGGGGATGAACACTGAAGCTTTCTTT,CASSPAEGMNTEAFF
.,TRBV4-1,TRBJ1-2,TRBD1,TGCGCCAGCAGCCCAATACAGGGGATTAACTATGGCTACACCTTC,CASSPIQGINYGYTF
few,TRBV27,TRBJ1-5,TRBD1,TGTGCCAGCGGCGACAGGGGGCCCAATCAGCCCCAGCATTTT,CASGDRGPNQPQHF
once,TRBV28,TRBJ2-7,TRBD1,TGTGCCAGCAGTCGCCCGGGACAGGGATCCTACGAGCAGTACTTC,CASSRPGQGSYEQYF
.,TRBV2,TRBJ2-7,TRBD2,TGTGCCAGCAGTGTCCTTGGCGGGGGGGCCTCCTACGAGCAGTACTTC,CASSVLGGGASYEQYF
few,TRBV12-5,TRBJ1-1,.,TGTGCTAGTGGTTTGGCTCCTGACGGGGGCACTGAAGCTTTCTTT,CASGLAPDGGTEAFF
.,TRBV4-2,TRBJ2-7,TRBD1,TGTGCCAGCAGCCGGGACAGGGACGAGCAGTACTTC,CASSRDRDEQYF
.,TRBV18,TRBJ1-5,TRBD1,TGTGCCAGCTCACCATTACAGGGGGGGAATCAGCCCCAGCATTTT,CASSPLQGGNQPQHF
.,TRBV9,TRBJ2-1,TRBD2,TGTGCCAGCAGAGCGGGGGATGGGAGAAATGAGCAGTTCTTC,CASRAGDGRNEQFF
.,TRBV28,TRBJ1-4,TRBD1,TGTGCCAGCAAATTTAGGGGGCTTAATGGAGGGGAAAAACTGTTTTTT,CASKFRGLNGGEKLFF
.,TRBV6-5,TRBJ1-2,TRBD1,TGTGCCAGCAGAAGACAGGGTAGGGCCTATGGCTACACCTTC,CASRRQGRAYGYTF
once,TRBV19,TRBJ1-3,.,TGTGCCACCGCCGGAGGGGTTCCCTCTGGAAACACCATATATTTT,CATAGGVPSGNTIYF
.,TRBV3-1/TRBV3-2,TRBJ2-7,.,TGTGCCAGCAGCCAAACTTCCTACGAGCAGTACTTC,CASSQTSYEQYF
.,TRBV7-8,TRBJ2-1,.,TGTGCCAGCAGCCGAGTGGGCAGTTCGTACAATGAGCAGTTCTTC,CASSRVGSSYNEQFF
once,TRBV28,TRBJ1-2,TRBD1,TGTGCCAGCAGTTCCGGGACAGGGTATTATGGCTACACCTTC,CASSSGTGYYGYTF
.,TRBV28,TRBJ1-2,.,TGTGCCACCGAGCGGTATGGCTACACCTTC,CATERYGYTF
.,TRBV7-2,TRBJ2-3,TRBD2,TGTGCCAGCAGCTTAGGGACTAGCCTGGCAGATACGCAGTATTTT,CASSLGTSLADTQYF
once,TRBV2,TRBJ2-1,TRBD2,TGTGCCAGCAGGGTGACTAGCCGGGGTGAGCAGTTCTTC,CASRVTSRGEQFF
once,TRBV30,TRBJ2-2,.,TGTGCCTGGAGACAGGACCCCGGGGAGCTGTTTTTT,CAWRQDPGELFF
.,TRBV10-3,TRBJ1-1,.,TGTGCCATCAGTGCGGGGGGCACTCACGGTGACACTGAAGCTTTCTTT,CAISAGGTHGDTEAFF
.,TRBV28,TRBJ1-2,TRBD1,TGTGCCAGCAGTTTATCGGACAGGGTGGCCTTC,CASSLSDRVAF